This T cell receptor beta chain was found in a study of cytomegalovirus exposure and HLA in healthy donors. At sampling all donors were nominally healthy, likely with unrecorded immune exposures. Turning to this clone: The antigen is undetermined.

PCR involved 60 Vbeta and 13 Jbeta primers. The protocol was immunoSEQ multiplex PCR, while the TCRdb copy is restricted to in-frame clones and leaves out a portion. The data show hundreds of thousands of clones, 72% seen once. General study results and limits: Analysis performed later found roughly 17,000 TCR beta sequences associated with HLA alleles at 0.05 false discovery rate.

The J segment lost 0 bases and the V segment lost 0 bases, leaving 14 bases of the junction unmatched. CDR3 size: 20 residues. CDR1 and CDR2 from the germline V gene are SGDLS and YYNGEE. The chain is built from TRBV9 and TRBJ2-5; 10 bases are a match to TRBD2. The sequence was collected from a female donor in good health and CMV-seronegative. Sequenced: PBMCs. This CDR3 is CASSVAPTGASGSHQETQYF. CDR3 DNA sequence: TGTGCCAGCAGCGTAGCTCCCACAGGGGCTAGCGGGAGCCACCAAGAGACCCAGTACTTC.